This T cell receptor beta chain emerged from a study of blood T cell repertoires in COVID-19 (TCRdb year 2020). A note on the overall study: Collaborator samples came from the United States, Italy and Spain and covered acute and convalescent phases of COVID-19. The material from the prospective study consisted of cDNA or gDNA derived from T cells, B-cell-depleted T cells, or PBMCs. The dataset comprised deeply sampled blood TCRbeta repertoires from subjects exposed to, actively infected with, or recovered from COVID-19. The repertoires were released in a freely available public database intended as a resource for research on the immune response to SARS-CoV-2. The samples were drawn from two sources: the first 160 participants of the ongoing ImmuneRACE study, and about 1,300 subjects contributed by 6 global collaborators. Sample metadata almost always included a de-identified subject ID, COVID-19 status, age in years and sex. Where available, HLA class I and class II types were taken from metadata supplied by the sample provider and were not determined by assay-based typing.

TCRbeta CDR3 regions were amplified from genomic DNA using the immunoSEQ Assay, a bias-controlled multiplex PCR. The authors' analysis ran thus. Within the assay, amplification of reference gene primers was used to estimate how many nucleated cells each sample contained. To quantify the absolute abundance of each unique TCRbeta CDR3 rearrangement, sequence reads were collapsed and filtered. For each sample, productive Simpson clonality was calculated as the square root of Simpson's diversity index across productive rearrangements. In TCRdb, the immuneACCESS table is reduced to in-frame sequences with V and J assigned. These tables do not hold every clone; where another copy was compared, an unresolved V gene accounts for under half, and the others remain unexplained. V, J and clone size were drawn from that table, and D and trimming were deduced from the DNA. This sample gives approximately 97,000 clones in total; around 73% of them show up just once. Around 9.6% of the sample goes to the ten largest clones.

This clone was counted ten times or more. The antigen this receptor binds is unknown. No base qualities exist here, and no much larger clone lies one base off it. What the work shows at the level of the full study, not this receptor alone: The quantity of clinical and demographic metadata differed by source and by participant and was supplied without curation.

Collaborating institutions collected whole blood in K2EDTA tubes following their own protocols. For TCRbeta analysis, collaborators shipped samples as frozen whole blood, isolated PBMCs, or DNA extracted from either of those sample types. The TCR sequence derives from a man aged 55 to 70 with active or convalescent COVID-19. Sequencing used peripheral blood.

CDR3 sequence: CAMQGARGYTF. The bases read TGTGCCATGCAGGGGGCGCGGGGCTACACCTTC. The sequence joins TRBV2 to TRBJ1-2; TRBD1 matches 8 bases in the middle. From cysteine to phenylalanine, the CDR3 is 11 amino acids long. CDR3 DNA only is kept here, 33 bases in frame from base 1. CDR1 and CDR2 were assigned from the germline V gene as SNHLY and FYNNEI. From V the trimming removes 10 bases and from J it removes 8 bases, while the gene matches leave 6 bases of the junction unaccounted for.